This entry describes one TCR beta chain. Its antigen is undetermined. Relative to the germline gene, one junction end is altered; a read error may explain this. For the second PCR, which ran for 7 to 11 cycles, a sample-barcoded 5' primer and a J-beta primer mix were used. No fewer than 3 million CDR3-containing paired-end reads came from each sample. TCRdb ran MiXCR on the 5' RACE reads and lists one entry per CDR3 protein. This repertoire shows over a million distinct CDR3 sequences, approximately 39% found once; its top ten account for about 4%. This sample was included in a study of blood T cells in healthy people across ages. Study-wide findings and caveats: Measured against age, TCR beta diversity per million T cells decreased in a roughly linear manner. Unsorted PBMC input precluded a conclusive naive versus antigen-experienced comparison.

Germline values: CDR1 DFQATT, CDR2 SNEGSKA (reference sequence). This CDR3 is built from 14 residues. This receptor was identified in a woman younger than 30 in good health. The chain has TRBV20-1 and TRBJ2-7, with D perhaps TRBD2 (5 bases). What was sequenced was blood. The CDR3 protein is CCAREYGIKEEQYF. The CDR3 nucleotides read TGCTGTGCTAGAGAGTACGGGATAAAGGAGGAGCAGTACTTC.